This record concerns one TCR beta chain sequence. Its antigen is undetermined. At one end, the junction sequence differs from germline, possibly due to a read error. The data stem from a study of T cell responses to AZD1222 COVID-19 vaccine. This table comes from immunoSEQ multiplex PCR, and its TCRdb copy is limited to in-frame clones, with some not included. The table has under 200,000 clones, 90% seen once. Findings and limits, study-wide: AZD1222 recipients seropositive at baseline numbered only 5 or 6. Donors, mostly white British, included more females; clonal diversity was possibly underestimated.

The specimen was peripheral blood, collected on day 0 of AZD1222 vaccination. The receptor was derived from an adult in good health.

The CDR3 region has the DNA TGTGCTAGCAGTATATACAGGGGTGAAAAACTGTTTTTT. Its translation is CASSIYRGEKLFF. The chain recombines TRBV7-7 with TRBJ1-4; 7 bases match TRBD1. The CDR3 has 13 amino acids. Germline V gives CDR1 SSHAT, CDR2 FNYEAQ (reference sequence).